This paragraph reports one T cell receptor beta chain. The naive CD8 population came from CD45RO-negative cells selected for CCR7, without terminally differentiated effector memory CD45RA+ cells. The source of the sample is a study of shared clonotypes between healthy human individuals. Study-wide context: A few men and two women, aged 18 to 49, were donors.

Only in-frame clones appear in the TCRdb table, and some are missing; sequencing was by immunoSEQ multiplex PCR. The sample has about 2.2 million clones; about 93% are singletons. CDR3 length equals 14 residues. Germline loops: CDR1 MDHEN, CDR2 SYDVKM. Sequenced sample: naive CD8+ T cells from PBMCs. The chain couples TRBV28 to TRBJ2-5; D may be TRBD2 (6 bases). Near its end, the DNA agrees better with TRBJ2-7, so the J call may be wrong. This receptor was obtained from a man aged 18 to 29 in good health. Some clones in this sample may be carry-over from other donors' samples. CDR3 DNA: TGTGCCAGCAGGCCATTTCCGGAGGGGATCGAGCAGTACTTC. Translating it yields CASRPFPEGIEQYF.